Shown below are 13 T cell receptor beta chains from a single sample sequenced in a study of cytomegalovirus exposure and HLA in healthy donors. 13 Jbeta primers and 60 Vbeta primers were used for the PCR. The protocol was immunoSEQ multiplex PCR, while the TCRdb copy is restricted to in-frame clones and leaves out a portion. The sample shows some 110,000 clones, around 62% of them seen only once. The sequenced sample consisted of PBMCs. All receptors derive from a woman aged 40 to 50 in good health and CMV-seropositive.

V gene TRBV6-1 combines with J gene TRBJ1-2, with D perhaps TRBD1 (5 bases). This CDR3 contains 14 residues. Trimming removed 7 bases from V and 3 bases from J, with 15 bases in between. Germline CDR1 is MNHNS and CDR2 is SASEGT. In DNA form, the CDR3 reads TGTGCCAGCAAGGAGGGGAGTAGGGACTATGGCTACACCTTC. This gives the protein CASKEGSRDYGYTF.

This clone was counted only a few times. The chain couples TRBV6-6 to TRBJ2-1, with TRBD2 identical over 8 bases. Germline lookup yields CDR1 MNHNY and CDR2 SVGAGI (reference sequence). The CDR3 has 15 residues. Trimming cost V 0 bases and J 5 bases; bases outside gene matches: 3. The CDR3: CASSYSTSEDNEQFF. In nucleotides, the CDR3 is TGTGCCAGCAGTTACTCGACTAGCGAGGACAATGAGCAGTTCTTC.

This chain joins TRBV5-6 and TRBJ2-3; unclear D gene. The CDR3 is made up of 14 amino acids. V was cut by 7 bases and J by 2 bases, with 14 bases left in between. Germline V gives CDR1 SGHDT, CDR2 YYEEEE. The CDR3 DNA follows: TGTGCCAGCTCCTTCAGGCCTTACACAGATACGCAGTATTTT. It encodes CASSFRPYTDTQYF.

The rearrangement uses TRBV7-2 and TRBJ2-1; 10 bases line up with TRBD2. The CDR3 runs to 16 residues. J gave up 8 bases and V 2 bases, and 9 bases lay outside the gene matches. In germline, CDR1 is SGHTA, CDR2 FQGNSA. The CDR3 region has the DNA TGTGCCAGCAGCTTATCTACTAGCGGGATTATAGATGAGCAGTTCTTC. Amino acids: CASSLSTSGIIDEQFF.

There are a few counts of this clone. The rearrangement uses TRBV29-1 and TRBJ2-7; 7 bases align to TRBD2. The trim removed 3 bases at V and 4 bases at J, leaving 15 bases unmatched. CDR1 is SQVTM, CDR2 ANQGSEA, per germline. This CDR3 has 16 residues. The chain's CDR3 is CSVELLVVGGNYEQYF. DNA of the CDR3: TGCAGCGTTGAGCTACTTGTGGTGGGGGGGAATTACGAGCAGTACTTC.

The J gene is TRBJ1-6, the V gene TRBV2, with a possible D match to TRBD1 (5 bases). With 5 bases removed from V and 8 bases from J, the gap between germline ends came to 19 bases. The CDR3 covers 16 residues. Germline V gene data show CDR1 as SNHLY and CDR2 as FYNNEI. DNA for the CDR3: TGTGCCAGCAGTCAACCCCGCGGGACGGAGTATTCACCCCTCCACTTT. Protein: CASSQPRGTEYSPLHF. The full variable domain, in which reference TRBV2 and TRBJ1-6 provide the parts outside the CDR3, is EPEVTQTPSHQVTQMGQEVILRCVPISNHLYFYWYRQILGQKVEFLVSFYNNEISEKSEIFDDQFSVERPDGSNFTLKIRSTKLEDSAMYFCASSQPRGTEYSPLHFGNGTRLTVT.

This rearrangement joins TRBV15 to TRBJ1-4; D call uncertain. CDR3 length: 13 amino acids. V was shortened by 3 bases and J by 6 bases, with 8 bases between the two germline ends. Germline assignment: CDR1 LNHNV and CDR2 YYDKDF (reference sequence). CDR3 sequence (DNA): TGTGCCACCAGCAGTCGAGGGCATGAAAAACTGTTTTTT. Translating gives CATSSRGHEKLFF.

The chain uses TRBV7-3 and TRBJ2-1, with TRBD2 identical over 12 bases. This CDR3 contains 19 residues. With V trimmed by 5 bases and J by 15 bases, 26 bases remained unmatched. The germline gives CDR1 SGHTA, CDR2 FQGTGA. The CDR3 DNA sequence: TGTGCCAGCAGCCGTCTGCGACTAGCGGGGGACCCTACAATTTTATGTCGGTTCTTC. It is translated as CASSRLRLAGDPTILCRFF.

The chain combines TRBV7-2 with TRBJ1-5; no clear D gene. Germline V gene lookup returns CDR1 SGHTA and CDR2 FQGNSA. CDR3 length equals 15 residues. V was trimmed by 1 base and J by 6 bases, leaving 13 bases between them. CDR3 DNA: TGTGCCAGCAGCTTAGGTGACGGGGTCGGTCAGCCCCAGCATTTT. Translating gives CASSLGDGVGQPQHF.

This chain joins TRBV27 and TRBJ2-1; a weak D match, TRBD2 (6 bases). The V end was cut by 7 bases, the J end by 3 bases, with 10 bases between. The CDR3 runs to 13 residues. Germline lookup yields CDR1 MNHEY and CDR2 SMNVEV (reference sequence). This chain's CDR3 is CASKPGSYNEQFF. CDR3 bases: TGTGCCAGCAAACCCGGGAGCTACAATGAGCAGTTCTTC.

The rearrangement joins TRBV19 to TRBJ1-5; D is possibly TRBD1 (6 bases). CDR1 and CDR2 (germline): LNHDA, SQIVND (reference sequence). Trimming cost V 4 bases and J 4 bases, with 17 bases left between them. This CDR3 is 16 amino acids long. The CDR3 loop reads CASSTVQGRGNQPQHF. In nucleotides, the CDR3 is TGTGCCAGTAGTACTGTACAGGGAAGGGGGAATCAGCCCCAGCATTTT.

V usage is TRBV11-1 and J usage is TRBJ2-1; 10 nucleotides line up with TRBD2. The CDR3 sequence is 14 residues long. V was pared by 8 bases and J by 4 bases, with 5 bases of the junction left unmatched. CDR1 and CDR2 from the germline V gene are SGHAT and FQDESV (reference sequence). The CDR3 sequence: CASALAGVYNEQFF. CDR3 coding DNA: TGTGCCAGCGCCCTAGCGGGAGTTTACAATGAGCAGTTCTTC.

CDR3 bases: TGTGCCAGTAGTCACCCCGGTGTGAGTTACACCGGGGAGCTGTTTTTT. It yields the protein CASSHPGVSYTGELFF. The genes are TRBV19 and TRBJ2-2; D ambiguous. V lost 5 bases and J lost 3, with 16 bases in between. Germline V gene sequence: CDR1 LNHDA, CDR2 SQIVND (reference sequence). CDR3 length: 16 residues.